This entry concerns a single T cell receptor (beta chain). These data come from a study of shared clonotypes between healthy human individuals. Germline V lookup: CDR1 LGHNT, CDR2 FRNRAP. Trimming removed 2 bases at V and 4 bases at J, with 9 bases between. This CDR3 spans 14 amino acids. The method was immunoSEQ multiplex PCR; TCRdb's version includes in-frame clones alone and lacks a portion of them. The repertoire includes some 2,000,000 clones, 95% of them detected once, and roughly 0.13% sits in the top ten. Material for sequencing was naive CD4+ T cells sorted from blood. This sample's subset: CD45RA+ positively selected. This sequence joins TRBV12-5 and TRBJ2-1; no firm D call. This clonotype was obtained from a man aged 18 to 29 in good health. This CDR3 reads CASGLRLLYNEQFF. In nucleotides, the CDR3 is TGTGCTAGTGGTTTGAGGCTACTGTACAATGAGCAGTTCTTC.